This TCR beta chain is from a study of T cells in Graves' hyperthyroidism and ophthalmopathy. Overall study: Once the initial diagnosis was made, peripheral blood was obtained before any treatment.

This clonotype was observed a handful of times. The TCR beta CDR3 regions underwent amplification using RNA transcripts as the source. HTBI primers drove first-round RT-PCR of the TCR CDR3. MiXCR was run by TCRdb on the multiplex PCR reads, yielding one entry per CDR3 protein. The sample lists approximately 600,000 distinct CDR3 sequences, less than 25% occurring once. Pregnant or lactating patients were excluded, as were those with uncontrolled infection or other autoimmune disease. PBMCs were sourced from more than 7.5 ml fresh peripheral blood. The CDR3 spans 13 residues. The germline V gene encodes CDR1 SEHNR and CDR2 FQNEAQ (reference sequence). Deletions cut 3 bases from V and 8 bases from J, with 11 bases between.

The sample was blood. This chain uses TRBV7-9 with TRBJ2-1; weak D call: TRBD1 (5 bases). The sequence came from a man aged 25-45 years with Graves' ophthalmopathy. The DNA for the CDR3 is TGTGCCAGCAGCTTTCAGGGCTGGGATGAGCAGTTCTTC. Translating it yields CASSFQGWDEQFF.